This entry lists 20 T cell receptor beta chains sequenced from one sample in a study of T cell changes during pregnancy in multiple sclerosis. Clones were read by immunoSEQ multiplex PCR, and TCRdb kept only the in-frame ones, dropping some. The repertoire has 40,000 to 45,000 clones, approximately 89% of them found once; the top ten carry approximately 1.3%. Sequenced here: CD4+ T cells from peripheral blood mononuclear cells, sampled in the first trimester of pregnancy. These receptors all stem from a female donor with multiple sclerosis, enrolled in a pregnancy study.

The chain links TRBV6-1 to TRBJ1-2; D ambiguous. The CDR3 contains 13 residues. Trimming removed 4 bases from V and 3 bases from J, with 9 bases in between. Germline loops: CDR1 MNHNS, CDR2 SASEGT. The CDR3 DNA reads TGTGCCAGCAGTGGGCAACAAGACTATGGCTACACCTTC. It codes for CASSGQQDYGYTF.

The chain uses TRBV7-9 and TRBJ1-2, with unresolved D. V dropped 1 base and J dropped 8 bases, with 5 bases sitting between them. Germline V lookup: CDR1 SEHNR, CDR2 FQNEAQ (reference sequence). This CDR3 is 11 amino acids long. This CDR3 reads CASSLVEGYTF. The CDR3 DNA is TGTGCCAGCAGCTTAGTTGAGGGCTACACCTTC. Filled out from reference TRBV7-9 and TRBJ1-2, the complete variable domain reads DTGVSQNPRHKITKRGQNVTFRCDPISEHNRLYWYRQTLGQGPEFLTYFQNEAQLEKSRLLSDRFSAERPKGSFSTLEIQRTEQGDSAMYLCASSLVEGYTFGSGTRLTVV.

This clone was seen just once. The chain joins TRBV29-1 to TRBJ2-7; tentatively, D is TRBD2 (5 bases). Trimming pared 4 bases from V and 2 bases from J, leaving 9 bases between. Germline assignment: CDR1 SQVTM and CDR2 ANQGSEA. The CDR3 runs to 12 residues. CDR3: CSVVPGTYEQYF. The CDR3 DNA reads TGCAGCGTTGTTCCCGGGACCTACGAGCAGTACTTC.

The V gene is TRBV2, the J gene TRBJ2-1; D remains ambiguous. From germline, CDR1 is SNHLY and CDR2 FYNNEI. V lost 2 bases to trimming and J lost 3 bases, with 14 bases between them. The CDR3 covers 16 residues. CDR3 region: CASSELSNPFYNEQFF. The DNA of the CDR3 is TGTGCCAGCAGTGAATTGAGTAACCCCTTCTACAATGAGCAGTTCTTC.

This chain connects TRBV9 to TRBJ2-5, with D perhaps matching TRBD2 (6 bases). The CDR3 runs 15 residues. Trimming took 4 bases from V and 4 from J, leaving 17 bases between them. Germline values: CDR1 SGDLS, CDR2 YYNGEE. The CDR3 DNA is TGTGCCAGCAGCCCAAGTACTAGCTGGGTAGAGACCCAGTACTTC. Its translation: CASSPSTSWVETQYF.

This chain joins TRBV4-2 and TRBJ2-1; 8 bases are shared with TRBD2. Germline V gives CDR1 LGHNA, CDR2 YNFKEQ. The J segment lost 4 bases and the V segment lost 0 bases, leaving 8 bases of the junction unmatched. The CDR3 covers 17 residues. The CDR3 loop reads CASSQDRASGLYNEQFF. CDR3 nucleotides: TGTGCCAGCAGCCAAGATCGGGCTAGCGGGCTATACAATGAGCAGTTCTTC.

The chain has TRBV5-1 and TRBJ2-1; TRBD2 agrees at 7 bases. Germline CDR1 reads SGHRS; CDR2 reads YFSETQ. This CDR3 spans 15 amino acids. Germline trimming cut 0 bases from V and 8 bases from J; bases unmatched to any gene: 8. The CDR3 nucleotides are TGCGCCAGCAGCTTGGAAGCGGGGAGGCATCATGAGCAGTTCTTC. Encoded protein: CASSLEAGRHHEQFF.

The chain has TRBV4-1 and TRBJ2-2; a possible D gene is TRBD2 (6 bases). The CDR3 is 16 amino acids. Germline V gene sequence: CDR1 MGHRA, CDR2 YSYEKL. Between the trimmed V and J ends, which lost 0 bases and 9 bases, there was a span of 17 bases. CDR3 amino acids: CASSQDQGGGERELFF. The CDR3 nucleotides are TGCGCCAGCAGCCAAGATCAGGGCGGAGGGGAAAGGGAGCTGTTTTTT.

This clone was found once. The chain couples TRBV5-6 to TRBJ2-3; D is undetermined. Trimming pared 2 bases from V and 2 bases from J, leaving 9 bases between. CDR1 and CDR2 (germline): SGHDT, YYEEEE. CDR3 length: 14 amino acids. The CDR3: CASSFAGITDTQYF. DNA of the CDR3: TGTGCCAGCAGCTTTGCAGGCATCACAGATACGCAGTATTTT.

The chain joins TRBV28 to TRBJ1-2, with 12 bases fitting TRBD1. V shed 3 bases and J 3 bases; nucleotides not matched to a gene: 2. Germline CDR1 MDHEN, CDR2 SYDVKM. The length of the CDR3 is 15 residues. This CDR3 reads CASSFGTGGDYGYTF. CDR3 in DNA: TGTGCCAGCAGTTTCGGGACAGGGGGCGACTATGGCTACACCTTC.

J is TRBJ2-2 and V is TRBV10-2; D possibly corresponds to TRBD2 (5 bases). The CDR3 runs to 16 residues. V lost 3 bases and J lost 6, with 17 bases in between. CDR1 and CDR2 (germline): WSHSY, SAAADI. The CDR3 spells CASSDGKAHGAGELFF. The CDR3 coding sequence is TGCGCCAGCAGTGATGGGAAGGCCCACGGGGCCGGGGAGCTGTTTTTT.

In its sample, this clone was seen once. This rearrangement joins TRBV19 to TRBJ2-7, with TRBD2 matching over 8 bases. The CDR3 loop spans 15 amino acids. V lost 6 bases, J lost 4 bases, and 11 bases stayed unmatched. CDR1 is LNHDA and CDR2 is SQIVND in the germline V gene (reference sequence). The CDR3 region is CASRPEGQREYEQYF. The CDR3, as DNA: TGTGCCAGTAGGCCCGAGGGGCAGCGGGAGTACGAGCAGTACTTC. Based on the CDR3 plus reference TRBV19 and TRBJ2-7, the full variable domain is DGGITQSPKYLFRKEGQNVTLSCEQNLNHDAMYWYRQDPGQGLRLIYYSQIVNDFQKGDIAEGYSVSREKKESFPLTVTSAQKNPTAFYLCASRPEGQREYEQYFGPGTRLTVT.

The rearrangement joins TRBV7-6 to TRBJ2-2; 8 positions agree with TRBD2. V trimming: 5 bases; J trimming: 6 bases; junction bases outside the gene matches: 17. This CDR3 is built from 18 residues. CDR1 is SGHVS, CDR2 FNYEAQ, per germline. CDR3 nucleotide sequence: TGTGCCAGCAGCCCGGGGGGGAGTAAAAGGGTGTCCGCCGGGGAGCTGTTTTTT. It is translated as CASSPGGSKRVSAGELFF.

This clone appeared once. The chain carries TRBV4-1 and TRBJ2-1, with TRBD2 as a possible D gene (6 bases). The germline CDR1 and CDR2 sequences are MGHRA and YSYEKL. The V and J ends lost 4 bases and 7 bases respectively, with 20 bases between them. The CDR3 totals 16 residues. Here the CDR3 reads CASSPPTSFFRNEQFF. In nucleotides, the CDR3 is TGCGCCAGCAGCCCCCCTACTAGCTTCTTTCGGAATGAGCAGTTCTTC.

The genes are TRBV6-1 and TRBJ2-1; 9 nucleotides line up with TRBD1. There are 13 residues in the CDR3. The junction had 2 bases not matched to a gene; V was cut back by 6 bases and J by 5 bases. Germline V gene lookup returns CDR1 MNHNS and CDR2 SASEGT. The CDR3 DNA is TGTGCCAGCAGGTGGACAGGGGACAATGAGCAGTTCTTC. Translated, it gives CASRWTGDNEQFF.

This sequence joins TRBV5-4 and TRBJ2-7, with TRBD1 matching 8 bases. V gave up 2 bases and J gave up 6 bases; unmatched junction bases: 4. Germline values: CDR1 SGHNT, CDR2 YYREEE (reference sequence). CDR3 length: 13 residues. The CDR3 nucleotides read TGTGCCAGCAGCTTTCAGGGGGCCGGCGAGCAGTACTTC. Protein: CASSFQGAGEQYF. Drawing the rest from reference TRBV5-4 and TRBJ2-7, the complete variable domain is ETGVTQSPTHLIKTRGQQVTLRCSSQSGHNTVSWYQQALGQGPQFIFQYYREEENGRGNFPPRFSGLQFPNYSSELNVNALELDDSALYLCASSFQGAGEQYFGPGTRLTVT.

This clone came up once. The CDR3 DNA is TGTGCCAGCAGCTTAGTGGGGACTAGCGTTAATGAGCAGTTCTTC. The encoded protein is CASSLVGTSVNEQFF. This chain uses TRBV7-6 with TRBJ2-1, with 10 bases aligning to TRBD2. The CDR3 loop spans 15 amino acids. CDR1 and CDR2 from the germline V gene are SGHVS and FNYEAQ. J lost 7 bases, V lost 1 base, and 4 bases had no gene match. The full variable domain, its missing parts supplied by reference TRBV7-6 and TRBJ2-1, is GAGVSQSPRYKVTKRGQDVALRCDPISGHVSLYWYRQALGQGPEFLTYFNYEAQQDKSGLPNDRFSAERPEGSISTLTIQRTEQRDSAMYRCASSLVGTSVNEQFFGPGTRLTVL.

The chain combines TRBV5-4 with TRBJ1-2, with TRBD1 matching over 10 bases. Germline CDR1 and CDR2: SGHNT and YYREEE (reference sequence). This CDR3 region has 13 residues. Losses at the gene ends were 4 bases for V and 6 bases for J; bases not matched to a gene: 3. Here the CDR3 DNA reads TGTGCCAGCAGCGCTGACAGGGGGCATGGCTACACCTTC. Its translation: CASSADRGHGYTF.

The chain uses TRBV2 and TRBJ1-3; D is ambiguous. V gave up 1 base and J gave up 0 bases, with 7 bases separating them. Germline values: CDR1 SNHLY, CDR2 FYNNEI. The CDR3 covers 15 residues. The CDR3 region is CASSEGSGSGNTIYF. The DNA for the CDR3 is TGTGCCAGCAGTGAAGGTAGTGGCTCTGGAAACACCATATATTTT.

The chain carries TRBV27 and TRBJ2-3, with 11 bases fitting TRBD2. The CDR3 totals 16 residues. The J segment lost 5 bases and the V segment lost 0 bases, leaving 4 bases of the junction unmatched. Germline-derived CDR1 and CDR2 are MNHEY and SMNVEV (reference sequence). The CDR3 coding sequence is TGTGCCAGCAGTTTATCGAGGCTAGCGGGAGGAGATACGCAGTATTTT. It encodes CASSLSRLAGGDTQYF.